The T cell receptor (beta chain) under discussion was sequenced for a study of blood T cell repertoires in COVID-19. Produced via immunoSEQ multiplex PCR; TCRdb's table is partial and in-frame only. The sample holds around 280,000 clones, roughly nine tenths seen once. This CDR3 has 16 residues. This sequence joins TRBV21-1 and TRBJ2-7; the table's D call of TRBD1 was not tested on the DNA. TRBV21-1 is a listed pseudogene. The sample taken for sequencing was PBMCs or T cells enriched from blood (not recorded which). The receptor was isolated from a woman in her forties who had recovered from COVID-19. This CDR3 is CASSKIRGRPKNEQYF. The CDR3 nucleotides read TGTGCCAGCAGCAAAATAAGGGGGCGGCCGAAAAACGAGCAGTACTTC.